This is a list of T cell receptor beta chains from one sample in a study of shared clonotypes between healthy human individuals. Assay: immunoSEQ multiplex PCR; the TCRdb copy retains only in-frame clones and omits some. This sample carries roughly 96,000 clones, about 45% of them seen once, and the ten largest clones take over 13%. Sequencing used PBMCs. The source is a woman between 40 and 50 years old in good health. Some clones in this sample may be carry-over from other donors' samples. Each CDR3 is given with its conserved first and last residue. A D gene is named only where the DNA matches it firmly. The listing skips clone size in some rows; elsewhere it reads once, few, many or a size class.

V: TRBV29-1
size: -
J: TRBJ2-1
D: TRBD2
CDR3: CSGTSGSFSYNEQFF
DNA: TGCAGCGGGACTAGCGGGAGCTTCTCCTACAATGAGCAGTTCTTC

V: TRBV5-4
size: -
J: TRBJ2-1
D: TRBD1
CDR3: CASSRTGVGEQFF
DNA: TGTGCCAGCAGCCGGACAGGGGTGGGTGAGCAGTTCTTC

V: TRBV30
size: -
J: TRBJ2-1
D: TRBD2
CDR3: CAWSVGSSGSFGGQFF
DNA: TGTGCCTGGAGTGTAGGGAGTAGCGGGAGTTTCGGTGGGCAGTTCTTC

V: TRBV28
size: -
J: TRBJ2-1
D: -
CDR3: CASSLAPTSYNEQFF
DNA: TGTGCCAGCAGTTTAGCCCCAACCTCCTACAATGAGCAGTTCTTC

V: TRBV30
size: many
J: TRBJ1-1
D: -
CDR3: CAWSISLNTEAFF
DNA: TGTGCCTGGAGTATCAGCCTGAACACTGAAGCTTTCTTT

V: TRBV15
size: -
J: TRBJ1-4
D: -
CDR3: CATSRASSQGKLFF
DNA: TGTGCCACCAGCAGAGCATCCAGTCAGGGAAAACTGTTTTTT

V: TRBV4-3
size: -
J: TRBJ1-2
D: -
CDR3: CASSWRSGPLLNGYTF
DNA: TGCGCCAGCAGCTGGCGATCAGGGCCTCTTTTGAATGGCTACACCTTC

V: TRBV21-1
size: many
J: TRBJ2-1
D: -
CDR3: CASSKVRASPTQNEQFF
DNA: TGTGCCAGCAGCAAAGTTCGAGCTTCCCCGACCCAAAATGAGCAGTTCTTC

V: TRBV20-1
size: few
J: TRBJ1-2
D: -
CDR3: CSASTGYGYTF
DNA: TGCAGTGCTAGCACAGGCTATGGCTACACCTTC

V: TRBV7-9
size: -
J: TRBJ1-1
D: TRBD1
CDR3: CASSLQGASDEAFF
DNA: TGTGCCAGCAGCCTACAGGGGGCGAGTGATGAAGCTTTCTTT

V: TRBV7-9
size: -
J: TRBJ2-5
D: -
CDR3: CASSLRASEETQYF
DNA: TGTGCCAGCAGCCTTCGGGCCTCCGAGGAGACCCAGTACTTC

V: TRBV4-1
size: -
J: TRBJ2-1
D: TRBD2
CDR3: CASSRRAGGDFNEQFF
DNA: TGCGCCAGCAGCCGCCGGGCGGGAGGTGACTTCAATGAGCAGTTCTTC

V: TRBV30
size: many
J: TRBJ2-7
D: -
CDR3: CAWSGLGEALFNEQYF
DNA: TGTGCCTGGAGTGGGCTGGGGGAGGCCCTTTTCAACGAGCAGTACTTC

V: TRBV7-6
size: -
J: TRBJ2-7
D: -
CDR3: CASSLSRAGNEQYF
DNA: TGTGCCAGCAGCTTAAGCAGGGCGGGGAACGAGCAGTACTTC

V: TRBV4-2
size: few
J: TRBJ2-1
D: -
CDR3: CASSQATRAEQFF
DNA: TGTGCCAGCAGCCAAGCGACTCGGGCGGAGCAGTTCTTC

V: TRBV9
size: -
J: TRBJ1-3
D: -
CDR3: CASSVGSGNTIYF
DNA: TGTGCCAGCAGCGTAGGCTCTGGAAACACCATATATTTT

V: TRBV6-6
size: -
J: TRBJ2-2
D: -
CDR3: CASARDTGELFF
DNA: TGTGCCAGCGCTCGGGACACCGGGGAGCTGTTTTTT

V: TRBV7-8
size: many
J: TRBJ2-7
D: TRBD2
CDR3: CASSLDSGSIDEQYF
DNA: TGTGCCAGCAGCTTAGATAGCGGGAGCATCGACGAGCAGTACTTC

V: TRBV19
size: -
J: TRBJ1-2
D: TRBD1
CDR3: CASTPAGQHANYGYTF
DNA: TGTGCCAGTACCCCCGCGGGACAGCACGCGAACTATGGCTACACCTTC

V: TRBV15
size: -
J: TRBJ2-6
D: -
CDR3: CATGSKGSGANVLTF
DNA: TGTGCCACCGGAAGTAAAGGGTCTGGGGCCAACGTCCTGACTTTC

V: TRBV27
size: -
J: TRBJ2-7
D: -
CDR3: CASMGISGPPYEQYF
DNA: TGTGCCAGCATGGGGATTAGCGGCCCACCCTACGAGCAGTACTTC

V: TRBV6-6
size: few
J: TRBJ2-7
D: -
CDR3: CASSYSRAVSSYEQYF
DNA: TGTGCCAGCAGTTACTCACGAGCGGTCAGCTCCTACGAGCAGTACTTC

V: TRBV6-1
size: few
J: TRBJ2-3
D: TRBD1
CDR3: CASRSTGNTDTQYF
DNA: TGTGCCAGCAGGTCGACAGGGAACACAGATACGCAGTATTTT

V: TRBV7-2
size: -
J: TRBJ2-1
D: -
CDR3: CASRGRGTAHSYNEQFF
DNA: TGTGCCAGCAGGGGACGTGGGACTGCACACTCCTACAATGAGCAGTTCTTC

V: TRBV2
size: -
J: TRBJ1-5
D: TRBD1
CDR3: CASSEQGAGQPQHF
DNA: TGTGCCAGCAGTGAACAGGGGGCAGGACAGCCCCAGCATTTT

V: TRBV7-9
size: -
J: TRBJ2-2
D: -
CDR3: CASSLGSGELFF
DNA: TGTGCCAGCAGCTTAGGATCCGGGGAGCTGTTTTTT

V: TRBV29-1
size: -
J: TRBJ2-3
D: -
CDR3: CSVVGSSTDTQYF
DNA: TGCAGCGTTGTAGGGAGCAGCACAGATACGCAGTATTTT

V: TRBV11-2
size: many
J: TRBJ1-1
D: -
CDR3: CASSLGSPTEAFF
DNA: TGTGCCAGCAGCTTAGGGTCCCCCACTGAAGCTTTCTTT

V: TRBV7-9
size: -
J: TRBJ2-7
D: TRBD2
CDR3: CASSLAGRGKYF
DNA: TGTGCCAGCAGTTTAGCGGGGCGGGGCAAGTACTTC

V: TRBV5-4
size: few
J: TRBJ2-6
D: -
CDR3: CASSQEGSGANVLTF
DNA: TGTGCCAGCAGCCAAGAGGGGTCTGGGGCCAACGTCCTGACTTTC

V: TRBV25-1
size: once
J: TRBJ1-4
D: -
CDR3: CASSETAGGEKLFF
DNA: TGTGCCAGCAGTGAAACAGCCGGTGGTGAAAAACTGTTTTTT

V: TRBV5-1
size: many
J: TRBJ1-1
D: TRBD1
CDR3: CASTDTGGDTEAFF
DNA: TGCGCCAGCACAGATACAGGGGGAGACACTGAAGCTTTCTTT

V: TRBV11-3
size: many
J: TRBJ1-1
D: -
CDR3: CASSQDRDMEAFF
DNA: TGTGCCAGCAGCCAAGACCGGGACATGGAAGCTTTCTTT

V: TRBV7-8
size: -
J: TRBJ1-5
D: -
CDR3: CASSRLANSNQPQHF
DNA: TGTGCCAGCAGCCGTCTGGCCAATAGCAATCAGCCCCAGCATTTT

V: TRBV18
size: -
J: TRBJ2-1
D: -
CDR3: CASSAGHLHSEQFF
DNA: TGTGCCAGCTCAGCCGGCCACCTCCACAGTGAGCAGTTCTTC

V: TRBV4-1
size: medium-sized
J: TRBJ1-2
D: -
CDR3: CASSPGQMNYGYTF
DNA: TGCGCCAGCAGCCCCGGACAGATGAACTATGGCTACACCTTC

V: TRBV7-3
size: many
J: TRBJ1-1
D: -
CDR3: CASSPSHSNTEAFF
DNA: TGTGCCAGCAGCCCTTCCCACTCGAACACTGAAGCTTTCTTT

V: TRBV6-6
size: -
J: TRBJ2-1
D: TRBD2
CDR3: CASRVIGTTINEQFF
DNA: TGTGCCAGCAGAGTTATCGGGACTACAATCAATGAGCAGTTCTTC

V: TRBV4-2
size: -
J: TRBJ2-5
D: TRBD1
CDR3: CASSQDRLRTGKETQYF
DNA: TGTGCCAGCAGCCAAGACCGCCTTCGGACAGGGAAAGAGACCCAGTACTTC

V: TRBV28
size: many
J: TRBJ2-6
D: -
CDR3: CASSLGGTKSSGANVLTF
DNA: TGTGCCAGCAGTTTAGGGGGGACCAAATCCTCTGGGGCCAACGTCCTGACTTTC

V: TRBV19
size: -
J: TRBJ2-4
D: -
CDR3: CASSMVGLAKNIQYF
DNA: TGCGCCAGTAGTATGGTAGGGCTAGCCAAAAACATTCAGTACTTC

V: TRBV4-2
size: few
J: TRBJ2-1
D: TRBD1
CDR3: CASSHSGQGEDEQFF
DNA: TGTGCCAGCAGCCACTCTGGACAGGGGGAGGATGAGCAGTTCTTC